The present entry profiles one T cell receptor (beta chain) with its context. Only cases whose brain tissue showed the highest T cell transcript signatures were sequenced. Patients received at least one anti-epileptic drug before surgery. This specimen comes from a study of brain T cells in children with intractable seizures. Some clones are missing from TCRdb's copy, which holds only in-frame ones; the method was immunoSEQ multiplex PCR. The sample lists fewer than 80,000 clones, approximately 95% occurring once. This CDR3 has 14 amino acids. The germline gives CDR1 SGHDN, CDR2 FVKESK. The V end was cut by 1 base, the J end by 4 bases, with 7 bases between.

The J gene is TRBJ2-2, the V gene TRBV14; D is unresolved. Sample: peripheral blood, taken at surgery. This receptor was identified in a boy under three years old with focal cortical dysplasia and intractable seizures. The CDR3 is CASSQARGTGELFF. DNA for the CDR3: TGTGCCAGCAGCCAAGCCCGAGGCACCGGGGAGCTGTTTTTT.